Each of the 8 T cell receptor beta chains below was sequenced from the same sample in a study of shared clonotypes between healthy human individuals. Cells designated naive CD8 were CD45RO-negative and were positively selected for CCR7, with terminally differentiated effector memory CD45RA+ cells excluded. Clones were sequenced by immunoSEQ multiplex PCR, and TCRdb holds only the in-frame ones, with some missing. This sample has some 580,000 clones, with 95% to 98% found just once. Sequencing was done on a sample of naive CD8+ T cells sorted from blood. The receptors originated from a man aged 30 to 45 in good health.

The V call is TRBV27, the J call TRBJ2-5, with D possibly TRBD1 on 5 matching bases. The CDR3 runs 15 residues. V lost 3 bases and J 2 bases, leaving 13 bases between the germline ends. The V gene's germline CDR1 is MNHEY and CDR2 SMNVEV (reference sequence). The CDR3 reads CASSFGALEQETQYF. CDR3 nucleotides: TGTGCCAGCAGTTTTGGGGCCTTAGAACAAGAGACCCAGTACTTC.

This clone is a singleton in its sample. V and J are TRBV5-5 and TRBJ2-7; D remains unclear. The germline gives CDR1 SGHKS, CDR2 YYEKEE (reference sequence). The V gene lost 0 bases and the J gene lost 3 bases, with 16 bases spanning the gap. This CDR3 is 16 amino acids long. CDR3 sequence reads: CASSLAAQSRYYEQYF. In DNA form, the CDR3 reads TGTGCCAGCAGCTTGGCCGCCCAGAGCAGGTACTACGAGCAGTACTTC. Full variable domain (rest looked up from reference TRBV5-5 and TRBJ2-7): DAGVTQSPTHLIKTRGQQVTLRCSPISGHKSVSWYQQVLGQGPQFIFQYYEKEERGRGNFPDRFSARQFPNYSSELNVNALLLGDSALYLCASSLAAQSRYYEQYFGPGTRLTVT.

The V and J genes are TRBV2 and TRBJ2-5; 9 nucleotides align to TRBD1. The germline gives CDR1 SNHLY, CDR2 FYNNEI. Germline trimming cut 6 bases from V and 3 bases from J; bases unmatched to any gene: 8. The CDR3 extends over 15 amino acids. CDR3: CASSWEDRGEETQYF. As DNA, the CDR3 is TGTGCCAGCAGCTGGGAGGACAGGGGCGAAGAGACCCAGTACTTC.

The chain has TRBV7-6 and TRBJ1-1; D may be TRBD1 (6 bases). The CDR3 contains 13 residues. Germline loops: CDR1 SGHVS, CDR2 FNYEAQ. Between the trimmed V and J ends, which lost 1 base and 7 bases, there was a span of 10 bases. CDR3 residues: CASSLGQGSEAFF. CDR3 DNA: TGTGCCAGCAGCTTAGGGCAGGGGAGTGAAGCTTTCTTT.

V usage is TRBV15 and J usage is TRBJ2-1; the D is unclear. The CDR3 has 12 residues. CDR1 LNHNV and CDR2 YYDKDF come from the germline V gene (reference sequence). Trimming took 4 bases from V and 7 from J, leaving 8 bases between them. CDR3 in DNA: TGTGCCACCAGCAATCCCCTAAATGAGCAGTTCTTC. Amino acids: CATSNPLNEQFF.

The chain is built from TRBV9 and TRBJ1-1, with TRBD1 identical over 7 bases. The junction had 3 bases not matched to a gene; V was cut back by 0 bases and J by 7 bases. The CDR3 spans 13 residues. Germline CDR1 is SGDLS and CDR2 is YYNGEE. CDR3 DNA: TGTGCCAGCAGCGTAGGGACAGGCGGTGAAGCTTTCTTT. It is translated as CASSVGTGGEAFF.

The CDR3 nucleotides read TGCAGCGTTTACGCCCAGCCGGGACTAGAACAAGAGACCCAGTACTTC. This sequence encodes CSVYAQPGLEQETQYF. This rearrangement joins TRBV29-1 to TRBJ2-5, with 8 bases matching TRBD2. Germline V gene data show CDR1 as SQVTM and CDR2 as ANQGSEA. Trimming removed 5 bases from V and 2 bases from J; junction bases left unmatched: 13. CDR3 length: 16 amino acids.

The chain carries TRBV7-8 and TRBJ2-2; 14 nucleotides align to TRBD2. CDR3 length: 17 residues. Germline CDR1 reads SGHVS; CDR2 reads FQNEAQ. V shed 1 base, J shed 6 bases, and the junction held 4 bases outside the gene matches. In nucleotides, the CDR3 is TGTGCCAGCAGCTTAGGGACTAGCGGGAGGAGAGCCGGGGAGCTGTTTTTT. Residues: CASSLGTSGRRAGELFF.